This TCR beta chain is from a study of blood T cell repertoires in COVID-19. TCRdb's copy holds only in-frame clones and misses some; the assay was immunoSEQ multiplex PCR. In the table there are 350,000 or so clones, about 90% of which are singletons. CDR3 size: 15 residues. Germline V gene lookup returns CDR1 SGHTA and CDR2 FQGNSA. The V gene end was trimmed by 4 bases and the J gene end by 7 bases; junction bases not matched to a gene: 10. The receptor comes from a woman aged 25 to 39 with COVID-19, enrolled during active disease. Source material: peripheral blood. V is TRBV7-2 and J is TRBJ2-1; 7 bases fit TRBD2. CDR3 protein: CASSSGGRAVNEQFF. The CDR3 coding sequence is TGTGCCAGCAGCTCTGGTGGGAGGGCTGTGAATGAGCAGTTCTTC.